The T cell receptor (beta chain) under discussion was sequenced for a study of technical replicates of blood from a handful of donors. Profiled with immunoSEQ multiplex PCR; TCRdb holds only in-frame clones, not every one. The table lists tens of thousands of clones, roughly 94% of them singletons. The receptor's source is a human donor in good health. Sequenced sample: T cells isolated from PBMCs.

The CDR3 nucleotides are TGTGCCAGCAGCCCTAGGGGGGCCGGACAGGGGAGCGGGGAGCTGTTTTTT. This gives the protein CASSPRGAGQGSGELFF. This rearrangement joins TRBV11-2 to TRBJ2-2, with TRBD1 matching 9 bases. This CDR3 has 17 residues. V shed 5 bases and J 7 bases; nucleotides not matched to a gene: 14. Germline CDR1 SGHAT, CDR2 FQNNGV.